These 23 T cell receptor beta chains were sequenced from one sample in a study of blood T cell repertoires in COVID-19. Profiling relied on immunoSEQ multiplex PCR, and the TCRdb table lists in-frame clones only, not all of them. The sample lists under 500,000 clones, about 90% seen once, with just under 2% in the top ten. Sequenced material: PBMCs or T cells enriched from blood (not recorded which). These receptors were obtained from a woman between 18 and 29 years old with acute COVID-19.

The rearrangement joins TRBV7-7 to TRBJ2-5, with 8 bases matching TRBD2. Germline assignment: CDR1 SSHAT and CDR2 FNYEAQ (reference sequence). CDR3 length: 15 amino acids. The junction had 6 bases not matched to a gene; V was cut back by 2 bases and J by 4 bases. CDR3 bases: TGTGCCAGCAGCTTAACAGCGGGAGTTCGAGAGACCCAGTACTTC. Amino acids: CASSLTAGVRETQYF.

The J gene is TRBJ2-2, the V gene TRBV10-2; D remains unclear. Germline V gene data show CDR1 as WSHSY and CDR2 as SAAADI. With 6 bases removed from V and 1 base from J, the gap between germline ends came to 6 bases. The CDR3 sequence is 13 residues long. CDR3 nucleotides: TGCGCCAGCAGAGCAGGGAACACCGGGGAGCTGTTTTTT. This codes for CASRAGNTGELFF.

The V gene is TRBV5-1, the J gene TRBJ1-6; the match to TRBD1 covers 7 bases. The ends lost 5 bases at V and 0 bases at J; junction bases unmatched: 14. The CDR3 loop spans 19 amino acids. CDR1 SGHRS and CDR2 YFSETQ come from the germline V gene. CDR3 region: CASSFTGQSHSSYNSPLHF. The DNA of the CDR3 is TGCGCCAGCAGTTTTACGGGACAGTCTCATAGCTCCTATAATTCACCCCTCCACTTT.

This chain links TRBV7-2 with TRBJ2-7, with 11 bases lining up with TRBD2. The CDR3 has 18 residues. Germline CDR1 SGHTA, CDR2 FQGNSA. The ends lost 2 bases at V and 3 bases at J; junction bases unmatched: 12. CDR3: CASSLKGLAGPSYYEQYF. In nucleotides, the CDR3 is TGTGCCAGCAGCTTAAAAGGACTAGCGGGCCCAAGTTACTACGAGCAGTACTTC.

The chain combines TRBV3-1 (or the pseudogene TRBV3-2) with TRBJ2-2; the D is unclear. Germline assignment: CDR1 LGHDT and CDR2 YNNKEL (reference sequence). This CDR3 region has 16 residues. The V end was cut by 2 bases, the J end by 4 bases, with 14 bases between. The CDR3 here is CASSQPLPSGTGELFF. The DNA for the CDR3 is TGTGCCAGCAGCCAACCCCTACCTTCGGGCACCGGGGAGCTGTTTTTT.

This rearrangement joins TRBV2 to TRBJ2-7; 8 positions agree with TRBD2. After removal of 0 bases from V and 2 bases from J, the junction contained 3 bases not matched to a gene. The CDR3 is 15 residues long. Germline V gene lookup returns CDR1 SNHLY and CDR2 FYNNEI. The CDR3 DNA follows: TGTGCCAGCAGTGAAGCGGTTAGCGGGGCCTACGAGCAGTACTTC. Translating gives CASSEAVSGAYEQYF.

V is TRBV10-2 and J is TRBJ1-1; D perhaps matches TRBD1 (5 bases). The germline gives CDR1 WSHSY, CDR2 SAAADI. This CDR3 contains 14 residues. Trimming cost V 0 bases and J 4 bases, with 9 bases left between them. The CDR3 loop is CASSESRGSTEAFF. The CDR3 DNA is TGCGCCAGCAGTGAGTCTAGGGGAAGCACTGAAGCTTTCTTT.

The CDR3 DNA sequence: TGTGCCAGCAGGCGTGTATCTGGCAATCAGCCCCAGCATTTT. It is translated as CASRRVSGNQPQHF. The rearrangement links TRBV2 to TRBJ1-5, with D uncertain. The CDR3 length is 14 residues. Trimming removed 6 bases from V and 2 bases from J, with 11 bases in between. Germline lookup yields CDR1 SNHLY and CDR2 FYNNEI.

This clone occurred once. The rearrangement joins TRBV30 to TRBJ1-6; 9 bases are a match to TRBD1. The CDR3 is made up of 16 amino acids. V gave up 3 bases and J gave up 4 bases; unmatched junction bases: 7. From germline, CDR1 is GTSNPN and CDR2 SVGIG (reference sequence). For the CDR3, the DNA is TGTGCCTGGAGGACCGGGACAGGGTCGTATAATTCACCCCTCCACTTT. It specifies CAWRTGTGSYNSPLHF.

This sequence joins TRBV18 and TRBJ1-1; D may be TRBD1 (6 bases). CDR3 size: 15 residues. Germline values: CDR1 KGHSH, CDR2 LQKENI. Trimming stripped 3 bases from V and 3 bases from J, with 14 bases between. CDR3 region: CASSPMGGGDTEAFF. The CDR3 nucleotides are TGTGCCAGCTCACCTATGGGAGGGGGGGACACTGAAGCTTTCTTT.

This clone was counted once. V usage is TRBV19 and J usage is TRBJ1-2; D is ambiguous. Germline V gene data show CDR1 as LNHDA and CDR2 as SQIVND (reference sequence). V shed 7 bases and J shed 4 bases, with 19 bases lying between them. This CDR3 is built from 15 residues. The CDR3 DNA reads as TGTGCCAGTACCATACTAAACAAGCCCTCCTATGGCTACACCTTC. It specifies CASTILNKPSYGYTF.

The rearrangement links TRBV28 to TRBJ1-1; D is uncertain. Germline assignment: CDR1 MDHEN and CDR2 SYDVKM. The CDR3 is 14 amino acids. Trimming removed 7 bases at V and 3 bases at J, with 15 bases between. CDR3 sequence reads: CASTGGRGYTEAFF. The CDR3 coding sequence is TGTGCCAGCACTGGAGGTCGGGGTTACACTGAAGCTTTCTTT.

The V and J genes are TRBV11-2 and TRBJ1-2; 9 nucleotides align to TRBD1. This CDR3 is 12 amino acids long. The germline V gene has CDR1 SGHAT and CDR2 FQNNGV. V shed 5 bases, J shed 13 bases, and the junction held 8 bases outside the gene matches. The CDR3 coding sequence is TGTGCCAGCAGCAACCGACAGGGGGGGATCACCTTC. Translated, it gives CASSNRQGGITF.

The chain is built from TRBV29-1 and TRBJ1-2; TRBD1 matches at 8 bases. Germline-derived CDR1 and CDR2 are SQVTM and ANQGSEA. The CDR3 is made up of 15 amino acids. With V trimmed by 8 bases and J by 4 bases, 15 bases remained unmatched. Here the CDR3 reads CSIHIRGQGLYGYTF. The DNA for the CDR3 is TGCAGCATACACATACGCGGACAGGGACTCTATGGCTACACCTTC.

V and J are TRBV7-8 and TRBJ2-1; 8 bases are shared with TRBD1. This CDR3 is built from 16 residues. Germline CDR1 SGHVS, CDR2 FQNEAQ. V was clipped by 4 bases and J by 1 base; unmatched bases: 6. This CDR3 is CASSSNQGASYNEQFF. CDR3 bases: TGTGCCAGCAGCTCCAACCAGGGGGCTTCCTACAATGAGCAGTTCTTC.

This chain uses TRBV5-1 with TRBJ1-1; possible D gene TRBD1, 6 bases. Germline-derived CDR1 and CDR2 are SGHRS and YFSETQ. Trimming took off 4 bases at V and 3 bases at J, with 13 bases between the two ends. CDR3 length: 14 residues. CDR3 DNA sequence: TGCGCCAGCAGCCCCGGGACAAGGGACACTGAAGCTTTCTTT. Residues: CASSPGTRDTEAFF. Based on the CDR3 plus reference TRBV5-1 and TRBJ1-1, the full variable domain is KAGVTQTPRYLIKTRGQQVTLSCSPISGHRSVSWYQQTPGQGLQFLFEYFSETQRNKGNFPGRFSGRQFSNSRSEMNVSTLELGDSALYLCASSPGTRDTEAFFGQGTRLTVV.

The chain carries TRBV11-2 and TRBJ1-2; 7 nucleotides align to TRBD1. CDR1 and CDR2 (germline): SGHAT, FQNNGV. The CDR3 runs to 13 residues. Unmatched junction bases numbered 7, after V lost 4 bases and J lost 8 bases. Written as DNA, the CDR3 is TGTGCCAGCAGCTCCCAGGGGGGTGAAGGCTACACCTTC. The encoded protein is CASSSQGGEGYTF.

This clone was seen more than once but under ten times. The V call is TRBV7-2, the J call TRBJ2-5; 9 nucleotides line up with TRBD2. Germline lookup yields CDR1 SGHTA and CDR2 FQGNSA. V lost 5 bases, J lost 6 bases, and 4 bases stayed unmatched. The CDR3 spans 13 residues. The CDR3 bases are TGTGCCAGCAGCCGCGGGGGGGCGCAGACCCAGTACTTC. It is translated as CASSRGGAQTQYF.

The chain is built from TRBV25-1 and TRBJ2-7; the D gene is possibly TRBD1 (6 bases). The CDR3 runs 15 residues. Deletions cut 1 base from V and 1 base from J, with 11 bases between. From germline, CDR1 is MGHDK and CDR2 SYGVNS. CDR3 protein: CASSESQGRSYEQYF. CDR3 nucleotide sequence: TGTGCCAGCAGTGAATCACAGGGAAGATCCTACGAGCAGTACTTC.

The V call is TRBV10-3, the J call TRBJ2-3; 10 bases are shared with TRBD2. CDR3 length: 15 residues. The germline V gene encodes CDR1 ENHRY and CDR2 SYGVKD. The V and J ends lost 2 bases and 2 bases, in that order; junction bases with no gene match: 1. The CDR3 region is CAISETSGDTDTQYF. The CDR3 nucleotides read TGTGCCATCAGTGAGACTAGCGGGGACACAGATACGCAGTATTTT.

CDR3 bases: TGTGCCAGCAGCTCGCGACAGGGTGCCTACAATGAGCAGTTCTTC. Its translation: CASSSRQGAYNEQFF. J is TRBJ2-1 and V is TRBV5-4, with 7 bases identical to TRBD1. Germline CDR1 and CDR2: SGHNT and YYREEE (reference sequence). The V and J ends lost 3 bases and 2 bases, in that order; junction bases with no gene match: 5. The CDR3 covers 15 residues.

V gene TRBV14 combines with J gene TRBJ1-1; possibly TRBD1 for D (6 bases). The germline CDR1 and CDR2 sequences are SGHDN and FVKESK. Trimming removed 1 base at V and 5 bases at J, with 14 bases between. This CDR3 contains 15 residues. In DNA form, the CDR3 reads TGTGCCAGCAGCCAAGTTACAGGGAGAACGACTGAAGCTTTCTTT. This translates into CASSQVTGRTTEAFF.

The chain carries TRBV5-1 and TRBJ1-6, with 8 bases fitting TRBD1. Germline V gene sequence: CDR1 SGHRS, CDR2 YFSETQ. The CDR3 is 18 amino acids. The V gene end was trimmed by 0 bases and the J gene end by 3 bases; junction bases not matched to a gene: 8. This CDR3 is CASSLGQSGTGYNSPLHF. As DNA, the CDR3 is TGCGCCAGCAGCTTGGGCCAATCCGGGACAGGCTATAATTCACCCCTCCACTTT.